This T cell receptor (beta chain) was retrieved from a study of T cells after yellow fever vaccination. Via MiXCR, TCRdb re-called the 5' RACE reads, giving one row per CDR3 protein. Counted here are hundreds of thousands of distinct CDR3 sequences, roughly 12% occurring once; the ten biggest clones make up over 12%. Germline assignment: CDR1 SGHTA and CDR2 FQGNSA. The CDR3 contains 16 residues. V dropped 3 bases and J dropped 0; count of bases not matched to a gene: 6. The TCR sequence derives from a young man who received the YFV17D yellow fever vaccine. The chain combines TRBV7-2 with TRBJ2-7; 9 nucleotides line up with TRBD2. Specimen: PBMCs, collected on the day of the yellow fever booster vaccination. The CDR3 DNA reads TGTGCCAGCAGCTTGACTAGCGGAGCCCGCTCCTACGAGCAGTACTTC. Its protein is CASSLTSGARSYEQYF.